Listed below are T cell receptor beta chains from one sample, sequenced in a study of OX40 agonist ivuxolimab in advanced cancers. TCRdb's copy holds only in-frame clones and misses some; the assay was immunoSEQ multiplex PCR. This table has about 48,000 clones, roughly 89% appearing once. The source was CD4+ or CD8+ T cells sorted from blood, collected in a trial of the OX40 agonist ivuxolimab. The receptors originated from an adult with an advanced solid tumor such as melanoma, head and neck, liver or kidney cancer. Both conserved end residues are part of each CDR3. D genes are given only for firm matches. Only some rows state a clone size, as once, few, many or a class for expanded clones.

V,size,D,J,length,DNA,CDR3
TRBV15,.,.,TRBJ1-2,14,TGTGCCACCAGCAGAGATTTTGAGGGACCTCCGAGGACCTTC,CATSRDFEGPPRTF
TRBV19,.,.,TRBJ1-5,12,TGTGCCAGTTGCAACAGCGATCAGCCCCAGCATTTT,CASCNSDQPQHF
TRBV30,.,TRBD2,TRBJ2-7,14,TGTGCCTGGATTAAGGGACTAGCGGGAGACGAGCAGTACTTC,CAWIKGLAGDEQYF
TRBV19,.,.,TRBJ2-1,15,TGTGCCAGTAGTATGGGCACCCGGACCTACAATGAGCAGTTCTTC,CASSMGTRTYNEQFF
TRBV7-2,.,.,TRBJ2-6,19,TGTGCCAGCAACGAAAACTGGGCCCCCAAGAGCTCTGGGGCCAACGTCCTGACTTTC,CASNENWAPKSSGANVLTF
TRBV4-1,.,TRBD2,TRBJ2-7,14,TGCGCCAGCAGCCATGGGACTAGCGGTGCCGAGCAGTACTTC,CASSHGTSGAEQYF
TRBV7-8,.,.,TRBJ2-7,14,TGTGCCAGCAGCTTGGTCGCAGGGAACTACGAGCAGTACTTC,CASSLVAGNYEQYF
TRBV19,.,.,TRBJ2-1,15,TGTGCCAGTAGTTGGCTAGCCGTCTCCTACAATGAGCAGTTCTTC,CASSWLAVSYNEQFF
TRBV11-2,.,.,TRBJ2-7,14,TGTGCCAGCAGCATCACCCCCGACTCCTACGAGCAGTACTTC,CASSITPDSYEQYF
TRBV27,.,.,TRBJ2-6,13,TGTGCCAGCAGGCCTTTGGAGGCCAACGTCCTGACTTTC,CASRPLEANVLTF
TRBV19,.,.,TRBJ2-1,16,TGTGCCAGTAGTCCTCACCCCAGTAGCCTCTTCGATGAGCAGTTCTTC,CASSPHPSSLFDEQFF
TRBV7-9,once,.,TRBJ2-7,18,TGTGCCAGCAGCCCCCCGGGTGTGAGGGACCCGCCACTTCTCGAGCAGTACTTC,CASSPPGVRDPPLLEQYF
TRBV4-1,.,.,TRBJ1-5,16,TGCGCCAGCAGCCAAGGGCGGGATAGCAGCAATCAGCCCCAGCATTTT,CASSQGRDSSNQPQHF
TRBV5-1,.,.,TRBJ1-1,16,TGCGCCAGCAGCCCTAGGGACCGCGGCATGAACACTGAAGCTTTCTTT,CASSPRDRGMNTEAFF
TRBV30,.,TRBD2,TRBJ2-1,14,TGTGCCTGGGGAAGAGGACTAGCGGACAATGAGCAGTTCTTC,CAWGRGLADNEQFF
TRBV5-4,.,TRBD2,TRBJ2-1,14,TGTGCCAGCAGCCCGGAGGCTAGCGGGAATGAGCAGTTCTTC,CASSPEASGNEQFF